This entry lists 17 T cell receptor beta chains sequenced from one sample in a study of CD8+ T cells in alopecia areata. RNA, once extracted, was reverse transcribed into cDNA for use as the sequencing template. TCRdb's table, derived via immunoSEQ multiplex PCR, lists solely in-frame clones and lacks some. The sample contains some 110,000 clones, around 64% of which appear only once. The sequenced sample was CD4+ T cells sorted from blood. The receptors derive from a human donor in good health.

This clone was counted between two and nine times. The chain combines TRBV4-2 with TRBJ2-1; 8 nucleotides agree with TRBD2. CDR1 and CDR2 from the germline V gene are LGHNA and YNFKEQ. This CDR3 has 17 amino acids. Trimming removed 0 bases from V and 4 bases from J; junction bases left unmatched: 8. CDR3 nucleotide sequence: TGTGCCAGCAGCCAAGATAAGAGCGGGGGATATTACAATGAGCAGTTCTTC. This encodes CASSQDKSGGYYNEQFF.

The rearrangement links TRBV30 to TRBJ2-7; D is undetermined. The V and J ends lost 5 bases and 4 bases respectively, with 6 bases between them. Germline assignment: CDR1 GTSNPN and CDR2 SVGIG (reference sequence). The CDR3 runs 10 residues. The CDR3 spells CAWGSYEQYF. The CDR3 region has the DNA TGTGCCTGGGGAAGTTACGAGCAGTACTTC. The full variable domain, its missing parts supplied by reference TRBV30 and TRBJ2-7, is SQTIHQWPATLVQPVGSPLSLECTVEGTSNPNLYWYRQAAGRGLQLLFYSVGIGQISSEVPQNLSASRPQDRQFILSSKKLLLSDSGFYLCAWGSYEQYFGPGTRLTVT.

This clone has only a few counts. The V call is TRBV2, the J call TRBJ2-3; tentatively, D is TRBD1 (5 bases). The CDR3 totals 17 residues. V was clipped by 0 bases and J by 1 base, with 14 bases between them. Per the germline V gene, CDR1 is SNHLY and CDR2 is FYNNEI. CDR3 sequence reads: CASSEASQGRGTDTQYF. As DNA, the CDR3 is TGTGCCAGCAGTGAAGCGAGCCAGGGCAGAGGCACAGATACGCAGTATTTT.

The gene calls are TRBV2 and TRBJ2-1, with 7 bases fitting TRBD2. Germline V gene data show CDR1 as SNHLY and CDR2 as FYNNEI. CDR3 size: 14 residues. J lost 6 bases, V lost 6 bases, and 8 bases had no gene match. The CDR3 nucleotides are TGTGCCAGCAGAGGACTAGGTCCCTCCAATGAGCAGTTCTTC. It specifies CASRGLGPSNEQFF. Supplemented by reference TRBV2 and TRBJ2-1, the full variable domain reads EPEVTQTPSHQVTQMGQEVILRCVPISNHLYFYWYRQILGQKVEFLVSFYNNEISEKSEIFDDQFSVERPDGSNFTLKIRSTKLEDSAMYFCASRGLGPSNEQFFGPGTRLTVL.

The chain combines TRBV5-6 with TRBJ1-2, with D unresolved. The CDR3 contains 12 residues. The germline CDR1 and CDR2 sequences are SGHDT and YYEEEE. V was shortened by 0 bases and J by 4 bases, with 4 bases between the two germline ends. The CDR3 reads CASSLGPYGYTF. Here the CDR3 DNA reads TGTGCCAGCAGCTTGGGTCCCTATGGCTACACCTTC. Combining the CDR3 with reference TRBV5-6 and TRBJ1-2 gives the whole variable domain DAGVTQSPTHLIKTRGQQVTLRCSPKSGHDTVSWYQQALGQGPQFIFQYYEEEERQRGNFPDRFSGHQFPNYSSELNVNALLLGDSALYLCASSLGPYGYTFGSGTRLTVV.

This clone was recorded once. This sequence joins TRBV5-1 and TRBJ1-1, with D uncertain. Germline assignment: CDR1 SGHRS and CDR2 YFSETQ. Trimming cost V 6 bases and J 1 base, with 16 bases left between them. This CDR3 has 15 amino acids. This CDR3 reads CASNPASPANTEAFF. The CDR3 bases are TGCGCCAGCAATCCGGCATCTCCGGCGAACACTGAAGCTTTCTTT.

The chain's CDR3 is CASSEAGRGARGETQYF. The DNA of the CDR3 is TGTGCCAGCAGTGAGGCGGGCAGGGGGGCGAGGGGCGAGACCCAGTACTTC. The chain carries TRBV25-1 and TRBJ2-5; D possibly corresponds to TRBD1 (7 bases). Germline values: CDR1 MGHDK, CDR2 SYGVNS. This CDR3 has 17 residues. Deletions cut 3 bases from V and 5 bases from J, with 22 bases between.

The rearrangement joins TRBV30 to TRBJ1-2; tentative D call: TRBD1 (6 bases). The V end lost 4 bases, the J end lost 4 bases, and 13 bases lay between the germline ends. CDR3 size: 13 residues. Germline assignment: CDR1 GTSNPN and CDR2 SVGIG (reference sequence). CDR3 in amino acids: CAWIGGLSYGYTF. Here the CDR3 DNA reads TGTGCCTGGATTGGGGGGCTGAGCTATGGCTACACCTTC.

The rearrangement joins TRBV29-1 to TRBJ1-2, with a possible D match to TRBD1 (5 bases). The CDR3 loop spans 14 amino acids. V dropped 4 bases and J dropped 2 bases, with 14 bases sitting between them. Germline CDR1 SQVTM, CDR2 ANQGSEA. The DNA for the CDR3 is TGCAGCGTTGGGTGGCAGGGCCTCAACTATGGCTACACCTTC. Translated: CSVGWQGLNYGYTF.

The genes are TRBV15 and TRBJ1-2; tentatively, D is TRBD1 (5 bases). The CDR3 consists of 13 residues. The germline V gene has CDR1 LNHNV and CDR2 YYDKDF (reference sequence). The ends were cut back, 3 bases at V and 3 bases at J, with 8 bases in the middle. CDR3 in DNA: TGTGCCACCAGCAGCGCGGGGGACTATGGCTACACCTTC. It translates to CATSSAGDYGYTF.

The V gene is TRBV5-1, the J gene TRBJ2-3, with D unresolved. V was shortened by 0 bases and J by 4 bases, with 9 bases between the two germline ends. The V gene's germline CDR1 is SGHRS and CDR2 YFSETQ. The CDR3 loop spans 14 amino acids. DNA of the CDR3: TGCGCCAGCAGCTTGGAGGCAGGCGCAGATACGCAGTATTTT. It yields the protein CASSLEAGADTQYF.

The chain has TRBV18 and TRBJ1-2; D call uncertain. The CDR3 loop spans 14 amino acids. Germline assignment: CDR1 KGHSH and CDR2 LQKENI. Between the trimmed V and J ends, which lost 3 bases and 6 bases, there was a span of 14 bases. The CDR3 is CASSPRLGAHGYTF. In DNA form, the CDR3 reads TGTGCCAGCTCACCGCGGTTAGGTGCCCATGGCTACACCTTC.

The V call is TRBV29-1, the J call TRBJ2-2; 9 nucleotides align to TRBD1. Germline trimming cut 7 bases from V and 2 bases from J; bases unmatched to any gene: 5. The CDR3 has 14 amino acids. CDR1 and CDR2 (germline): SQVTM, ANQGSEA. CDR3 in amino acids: CSASGQGNTGELFF. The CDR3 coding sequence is TGCAGCGCGTCGGGACAGGGAAACACCGGGGAGCTGTTTTTT.

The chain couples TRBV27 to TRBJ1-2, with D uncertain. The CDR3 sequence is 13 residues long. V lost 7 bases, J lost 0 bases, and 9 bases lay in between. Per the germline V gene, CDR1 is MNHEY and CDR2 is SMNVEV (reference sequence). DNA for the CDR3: TGTGCCAGCAAGTCCCCCGCTAACTATGGCTACACCTTC. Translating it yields CASKSPANYGYTF.

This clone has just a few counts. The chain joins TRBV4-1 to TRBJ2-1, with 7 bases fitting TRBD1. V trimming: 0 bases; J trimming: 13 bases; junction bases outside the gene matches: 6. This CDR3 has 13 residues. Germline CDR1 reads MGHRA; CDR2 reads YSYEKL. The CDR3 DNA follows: TGCGCCAGCAGCCAAGATTGGGGGACAGATCAGTTCTTC. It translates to CASSQDWGTDQFF.

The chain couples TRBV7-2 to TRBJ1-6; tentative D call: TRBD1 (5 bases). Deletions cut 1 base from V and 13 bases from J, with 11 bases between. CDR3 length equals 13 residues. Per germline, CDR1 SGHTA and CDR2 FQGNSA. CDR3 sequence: CASSLETVEPLHF. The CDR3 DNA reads TGTGCCAGCAGCTTAGAGACAGTGGAGCCCCTCCACTTT.

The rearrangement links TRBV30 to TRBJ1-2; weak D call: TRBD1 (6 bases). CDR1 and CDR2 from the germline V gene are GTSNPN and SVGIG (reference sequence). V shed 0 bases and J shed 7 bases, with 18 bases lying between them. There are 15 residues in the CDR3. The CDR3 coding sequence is TGTGCCTGGAGTGTATTGACCAGGGGACGGGGTGGCTACACCTTC. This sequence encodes CAWSVLTRGRGGYTF.